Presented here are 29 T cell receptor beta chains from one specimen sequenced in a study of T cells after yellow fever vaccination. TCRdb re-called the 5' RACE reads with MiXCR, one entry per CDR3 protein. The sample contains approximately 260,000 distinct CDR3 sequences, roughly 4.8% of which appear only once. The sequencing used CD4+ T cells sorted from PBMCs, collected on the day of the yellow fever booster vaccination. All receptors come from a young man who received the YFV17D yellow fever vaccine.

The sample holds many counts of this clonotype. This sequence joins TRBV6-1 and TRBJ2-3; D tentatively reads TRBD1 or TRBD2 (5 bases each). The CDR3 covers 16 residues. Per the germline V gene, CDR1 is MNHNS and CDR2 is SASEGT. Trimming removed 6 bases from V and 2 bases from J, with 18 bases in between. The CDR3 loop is CASRISGTADTDTQYF. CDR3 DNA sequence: TGTGCCAGCAGGATTTCCGGGACGGCGGACACAGATACGCAGTATTTT.

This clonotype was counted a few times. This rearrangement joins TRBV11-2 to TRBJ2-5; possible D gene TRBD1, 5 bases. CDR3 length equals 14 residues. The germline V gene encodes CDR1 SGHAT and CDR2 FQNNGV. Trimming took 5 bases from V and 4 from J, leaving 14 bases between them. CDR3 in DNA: TGTGCCAGCAGCGGTGGGGCAGTAGGAGAGACCCAGTACTTC. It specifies CASSGGAVGETQYF.

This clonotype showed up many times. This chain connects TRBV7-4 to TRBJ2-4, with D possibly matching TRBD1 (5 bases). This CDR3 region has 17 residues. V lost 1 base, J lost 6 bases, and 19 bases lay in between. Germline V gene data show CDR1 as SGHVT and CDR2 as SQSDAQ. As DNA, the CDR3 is TGTGCCAGCAGCTTAGTTTATGGGGCAACTGAGAGAAACATTCAGTACTTC. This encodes CASSLVYGATERNIQYF.

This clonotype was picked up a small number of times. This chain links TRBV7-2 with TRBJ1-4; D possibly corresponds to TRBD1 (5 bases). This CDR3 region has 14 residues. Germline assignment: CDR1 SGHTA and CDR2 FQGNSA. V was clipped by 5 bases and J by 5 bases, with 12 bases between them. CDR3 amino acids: CASSRGSGNEKLFF. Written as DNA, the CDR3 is TGTGCCAGCAGCCGGGGGAGTGGGAATGAAAAACTGTTTTTT.

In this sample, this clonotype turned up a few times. The CDR3 spells CSVVTSGGDYEQYV. The CDR3 nucleotides are TGCAGCGTTGTAACTAGCGGGGGCGATTATGAGCAGTACGTC. The rearrangement joins TRBV29-1 to TRBJ2-7, with TRBD2 matching 11 bases. The germline V gene has CDR1 SQVTM and CDR2 ANQGSEA. The V and J ends lost 4 bases and 7 bases, in that order; junction bases with no gene match: 9. There are 14 residues in the CDR3.

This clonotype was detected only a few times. The CDR3 sequence is CAWSLGGSGGQETQYF. CDR3 nucleotide sequence: TGTGCCTGGAGTTTGGGGGGTAGCGGGGGACAAGAGACCCAGTACTTC. The chain recombines TRBV30 with TRBJ2-5, with 9 bases fitting TRBD2. Germline values: CDR1 GTSNPN, CDR2 SVGIG (reference sequence). This CDR3 is 16 amino acids long. Germline trimming cut 2 bases from V and 2 bases from J; bases unmatched to any gene: 9.

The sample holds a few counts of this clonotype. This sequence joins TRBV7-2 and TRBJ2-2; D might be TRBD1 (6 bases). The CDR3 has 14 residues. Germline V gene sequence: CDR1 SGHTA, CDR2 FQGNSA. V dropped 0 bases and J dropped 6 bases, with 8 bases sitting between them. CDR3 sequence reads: CASSLAQGPGELFF. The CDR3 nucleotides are TGTGCCAGCAGCTTAGCGCAGGGGCCCGGGGAGCTGTTTTTT. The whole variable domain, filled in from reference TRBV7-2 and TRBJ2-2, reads GAGVSQSPSNKVTEKGKDVELRCDPISGHTALYWYRQSLGQGLEFLIYFQGNSAPDKSGLPSDRFSAERTGGSVSTLTIQRTQQEDSAVYLCASSLAQGPGELFFGEGSRLTVL.

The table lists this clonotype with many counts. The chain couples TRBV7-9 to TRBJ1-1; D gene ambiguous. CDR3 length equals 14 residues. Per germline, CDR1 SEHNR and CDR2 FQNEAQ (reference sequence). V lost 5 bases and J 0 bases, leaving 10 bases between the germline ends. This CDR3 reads CASSRRELNTEAFF. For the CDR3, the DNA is TGTGCCAGCAGCCGCCGGGAATTGAACACTGAAGCTTTCTTT.

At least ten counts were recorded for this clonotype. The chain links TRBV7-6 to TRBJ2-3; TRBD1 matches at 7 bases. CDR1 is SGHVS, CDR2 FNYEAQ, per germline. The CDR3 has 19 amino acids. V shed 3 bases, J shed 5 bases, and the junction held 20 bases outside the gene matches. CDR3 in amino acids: CASSLRLSDRDRIRDTQYF. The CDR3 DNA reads TGTGCCAGCAGCTTGCGACTATCGGACCGGGACAGAATAAGAGATACGCAGTATTTT. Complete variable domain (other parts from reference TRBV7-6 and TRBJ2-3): GAGVSQSPRYKVTKRGQDVALRCDPISGHVSLYWYRQALGQGPEFLTYFNYEAQQDKSGLPNDRFSAERPEGSISTLTIQRTEQRDSAMYRCASSLRLSDRDRIRDTQYFGPGTRLTVL.

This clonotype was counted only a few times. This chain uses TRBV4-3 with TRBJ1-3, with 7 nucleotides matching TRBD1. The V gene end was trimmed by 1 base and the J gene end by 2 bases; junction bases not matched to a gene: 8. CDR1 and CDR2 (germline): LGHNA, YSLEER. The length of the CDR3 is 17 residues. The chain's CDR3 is CASSQARQGWAGNTIYF. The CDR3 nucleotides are TGCGCCAGCAGCCAAGCAAGACAGGGATGGGCTGGAAACACCATATATTTT.

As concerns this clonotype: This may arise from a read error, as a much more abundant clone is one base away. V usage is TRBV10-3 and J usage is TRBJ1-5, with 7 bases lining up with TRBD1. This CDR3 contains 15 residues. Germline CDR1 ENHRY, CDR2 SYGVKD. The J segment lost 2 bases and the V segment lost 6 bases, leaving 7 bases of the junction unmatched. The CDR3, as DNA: TGTGCCATCAGCACAGGGGACTATGGCAATCAGCCCCAGCATTTT. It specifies CAISTGDYGNQPQHF.

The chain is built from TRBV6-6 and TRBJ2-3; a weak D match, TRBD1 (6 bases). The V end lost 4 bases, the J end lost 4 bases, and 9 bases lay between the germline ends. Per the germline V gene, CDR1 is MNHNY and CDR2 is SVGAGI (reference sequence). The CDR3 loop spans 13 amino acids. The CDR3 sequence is CASSFRGPDTQYF. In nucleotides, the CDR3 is TGTGCCAGCAGTTTCAGGGGTCCAGATACGCAGTATTTT.

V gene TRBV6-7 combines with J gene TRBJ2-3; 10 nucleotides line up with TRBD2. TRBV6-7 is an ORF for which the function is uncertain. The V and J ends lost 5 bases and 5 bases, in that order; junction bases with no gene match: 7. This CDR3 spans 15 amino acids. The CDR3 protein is CASSAPGLAKDTQYF. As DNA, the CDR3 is TGTGCCAGCAGTGCCCCGGGACTAGCGAAAGATACGCAGTATTTT.

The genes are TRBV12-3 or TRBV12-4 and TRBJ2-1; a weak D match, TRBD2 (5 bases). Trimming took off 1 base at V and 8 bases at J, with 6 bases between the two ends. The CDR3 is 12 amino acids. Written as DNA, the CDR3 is TGTGCCAGCAGTTTAGAAGCGGATGAGCAGTTCTTC. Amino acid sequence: CASSLEADEQFF.

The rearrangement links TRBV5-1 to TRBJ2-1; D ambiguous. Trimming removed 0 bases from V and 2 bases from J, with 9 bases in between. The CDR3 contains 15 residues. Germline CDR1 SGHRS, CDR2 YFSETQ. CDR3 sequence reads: CASSLVSTTYNEQFF. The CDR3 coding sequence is TGCGCCAGCAGCTTGGTTAGTACGACCTACAATGAGCAGTTCTTC.

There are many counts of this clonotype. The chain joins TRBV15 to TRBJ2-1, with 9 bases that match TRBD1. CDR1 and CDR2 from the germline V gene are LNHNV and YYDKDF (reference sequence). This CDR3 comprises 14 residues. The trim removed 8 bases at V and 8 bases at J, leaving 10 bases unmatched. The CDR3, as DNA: TGTGCCACCGGTCGGGGACAGGGTCCGGATGAGCAGTTCTTC. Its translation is CATGRGQGPDEQFF.

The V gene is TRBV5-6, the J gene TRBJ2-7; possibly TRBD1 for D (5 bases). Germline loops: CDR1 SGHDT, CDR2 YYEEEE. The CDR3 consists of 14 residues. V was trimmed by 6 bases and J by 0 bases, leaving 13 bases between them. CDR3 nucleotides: TGTGCCAGCACCTCAGGGTGGAGCTCCTACGAGCAGTACTTC. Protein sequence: CASTSGWSSYEQYF.

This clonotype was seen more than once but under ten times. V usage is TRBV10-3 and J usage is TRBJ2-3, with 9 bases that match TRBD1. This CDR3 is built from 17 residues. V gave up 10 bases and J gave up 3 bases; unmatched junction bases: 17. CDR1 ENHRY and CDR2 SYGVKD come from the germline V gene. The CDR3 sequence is CATRKGGSQGATDTQYF. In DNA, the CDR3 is TGTGCCACCCGTAAGGGAGGGTCACAGGGGGCAACAGATACGCAGTATTTT.

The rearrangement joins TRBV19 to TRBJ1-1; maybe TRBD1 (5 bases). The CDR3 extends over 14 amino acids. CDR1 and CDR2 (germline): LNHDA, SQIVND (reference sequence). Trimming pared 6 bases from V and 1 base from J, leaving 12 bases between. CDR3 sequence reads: CASRQDGQNTEAFF. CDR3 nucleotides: TGTGCCAGTAGACAAGACGGACAGAACACTGAAGCTTTCTTT.

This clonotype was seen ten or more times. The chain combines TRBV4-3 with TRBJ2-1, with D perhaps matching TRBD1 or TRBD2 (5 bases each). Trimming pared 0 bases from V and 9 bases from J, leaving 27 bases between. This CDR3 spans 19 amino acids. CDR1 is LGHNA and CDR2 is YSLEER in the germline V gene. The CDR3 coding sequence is TGCGCCAGCAGCCAAGAGGTACCTCGAATTAGGGCTTCTGGGGGTGAGCAGTTCTTC. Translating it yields CASSQEVPRIRASGGEQFF.

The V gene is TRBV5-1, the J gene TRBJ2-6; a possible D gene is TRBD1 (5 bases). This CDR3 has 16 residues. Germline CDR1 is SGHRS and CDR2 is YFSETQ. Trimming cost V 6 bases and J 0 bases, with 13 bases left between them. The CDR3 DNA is TGCGCCAGCACCGCCCGACAGATCTCTGGGGCCAACGTCCTGACTTTC. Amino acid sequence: CASTARQISGANVLTF.

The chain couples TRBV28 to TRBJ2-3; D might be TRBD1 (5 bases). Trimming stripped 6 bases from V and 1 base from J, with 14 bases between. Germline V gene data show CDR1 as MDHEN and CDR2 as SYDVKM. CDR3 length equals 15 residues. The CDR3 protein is CASRLPQGGTDTQYF. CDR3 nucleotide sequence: TGTGCCAGCAGATTACCCCAGGGTGGCACAGATACGCAGTATTTT.

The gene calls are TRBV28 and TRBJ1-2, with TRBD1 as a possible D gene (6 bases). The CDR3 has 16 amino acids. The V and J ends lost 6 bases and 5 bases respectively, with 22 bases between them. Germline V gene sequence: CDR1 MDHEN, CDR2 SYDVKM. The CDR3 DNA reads TGTGCCAGCAGCGAATCAGGCCAGGGGTTCTGGTATGGCTACACCTTC. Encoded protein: CASSESGQGFWYGYTF.

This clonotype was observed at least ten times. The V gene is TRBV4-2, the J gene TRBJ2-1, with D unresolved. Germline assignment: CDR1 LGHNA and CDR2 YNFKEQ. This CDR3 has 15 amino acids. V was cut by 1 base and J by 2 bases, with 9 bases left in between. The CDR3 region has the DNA TGTGCCAGCAGCCAAGGAGCGCCTACCTACAATGAGCAGTTCTTC. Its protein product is CASSQGAPTYNEQFF.

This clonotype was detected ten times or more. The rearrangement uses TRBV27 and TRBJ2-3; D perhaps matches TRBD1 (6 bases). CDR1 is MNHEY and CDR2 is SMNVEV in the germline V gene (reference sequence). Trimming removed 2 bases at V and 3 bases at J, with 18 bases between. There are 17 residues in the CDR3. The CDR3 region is CASSLTAGDVRTDTQYF. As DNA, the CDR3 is TGTGCCAGCAGTTTAACCGCAGGGGACGTGAGGACAGATACGCAGTATTTT.

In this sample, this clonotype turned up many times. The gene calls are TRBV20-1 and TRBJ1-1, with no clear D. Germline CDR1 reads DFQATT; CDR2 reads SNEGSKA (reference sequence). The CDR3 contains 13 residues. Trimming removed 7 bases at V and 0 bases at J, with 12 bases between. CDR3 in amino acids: CSGRADLNTEAFF. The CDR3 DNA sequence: TGCAGTGGCCGAGCCGATTTGAACACTGAAGCTTTCTTT.

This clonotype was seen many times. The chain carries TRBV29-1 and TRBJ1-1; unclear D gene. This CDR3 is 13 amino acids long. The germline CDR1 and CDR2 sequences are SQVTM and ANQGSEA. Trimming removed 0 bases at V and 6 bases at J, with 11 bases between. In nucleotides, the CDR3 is TGCAGCGTTGAAGAGGTCGAGGGCTCTGAAGCTTTCTTT. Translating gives CSVEEVEGSEAFF.

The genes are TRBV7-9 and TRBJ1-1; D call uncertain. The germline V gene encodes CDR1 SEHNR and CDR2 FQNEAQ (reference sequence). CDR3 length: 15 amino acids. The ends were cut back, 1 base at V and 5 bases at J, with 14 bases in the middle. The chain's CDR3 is CASSLGAVLLTEAFF. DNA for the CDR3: TGTGCCAGCAGCTTAGGGGCAGTTTTACTAACTGAAGCTTTCTTT.

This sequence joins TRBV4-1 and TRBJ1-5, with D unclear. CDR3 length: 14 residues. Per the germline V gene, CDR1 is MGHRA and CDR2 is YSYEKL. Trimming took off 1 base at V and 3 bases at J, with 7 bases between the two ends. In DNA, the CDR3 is TGCGCCAGCAGCCAAGGGCCAATCAATCAGCCCCAGCATTTT. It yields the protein CASSQGPINQPQHF.